This TCR beta chain was observed in a study of metastatic and nonmetastatic thyroid tumors. As for the study in general: Blood and tumor or nodule tissue repertoires from malignant and benign thyroid patients were compared.

Study observations and caveats: TCR beta diversity was reportedly significantly higher in malignant thyroid tumors than benign nodules, in blood and tumor.

No treatment had been given to any patient before thyroid surgery. CDR1 is SGHRS and CDR2 is YFSETQ in the germline V gene. Trimming shortened V by 4 bases and J by 4 bases, and 20 bases separated the two germline ends. The CDR3 loop spans 17 amino acids. As regards this clone: The antigen remains undetermined.

TCRdb re-called clones via MiXCR from the PCR reads. The table includes about 43,000 clones, 3.2% detected once. The clonotype was recovered from a female donor with papillary thyroid cancer or a benign thyroid nodule (not recorded which). Some clones in this sample may be carry-over from other donors' samples. The sample taken for sequencing was blood. The J gene is TRBJ1-4, the V gene TRBV5-1; tentative D call: TRBD1 (6 bases). Written as DNA, the CDR3 is TGCGCCAGCAGCCTACCCAACGGACAGAAAAATAATGAAAAACTGTTTTTT. Residues: CASSLPNGQKNNEKLFF.